A selection of T cell receptor beta chains follows, all from one sample in a study of post-analysis software for immune sequencing data. Each CDR3 protein gets one entry after TCRdb re-called the PCR reads with MiXCR. The profile shows 750,000 to 950,000 distinct CDR3 sequences, around 46% of them singletons. The sequenced sample consisted of blood. The receptors originated from a girl under 18 with multiple sclerosis. The CDR3 runs from the conserved cysteine through the conserved F or W. D genes are given only for firm matches. For some rows the clone size is stated as once, few or many, or as a class when expanded; others skip it.

clone size,D gene,V gene,J gene,CDR3 protein,CDR3 DNA
-,TRBD1,TRBV20-1,TRBJ2-1,CSASTFGTGGHEQFF,TGCAGTGCTAGTACTTTCGGGACAGGGGGGCATGAGCAGTTCTTC
-,-,TRBV2,TRBJ2-1,CASSTDWSYNEQFF,TGTGCCAGCAGTACGGACTGGTCCTACAATGAGCAGTTCTTC
-,TRBD2,TRBV10-3,TRBJ2-5,CAIRGLAGQETQYF,TGTGCCATCAGGGGACTAGCGGGACAAGAGACCCAGTACTTC
-,-,TRBV2,TRBJ2-3,CASRGGVNTQYF,TGTGCCAGCAGGGGCGGGGTAAATACGCAGTATTTT
few,-,TRBV27,TRBJ2-7,CASRGAGAYEQYF,TGTGCCAGCAGGGGGGCGGGGGCCTACGAGCAGTACTTC
-,-,TRBV12-3/TRBV12-4,TRBJ1-5,CASSSTELSNQPQHF,TGTGCCAGCAGTAGTACCGAACTTAGCAATCAGCCCCAGCATTTT
-,TRBD2,TRBV12-3/TRBV12-4,TRBJ2-7,CASSPSGRAFRYEQYF,TGTGCCAGCAGTCCTAGCGGGAGGGCCTTTCGGTACGAGCAGTACTTC
-,TRBD1,TRBV6-5,TRBJ1-2,CASSHPGTGPYGYTF,TGTGCCAGCAGTCATCCCGGGACAGGGCCCTATGGCTACACCTTC
-,-,TRBV9,TRBJ2-7,CASSFRRVSSYNEQYF,TGTGCCAGCAGCTTTCGGAGGGTGAGCTCCTACAATGAGCAGTACTTC
-,-,TRBV14,TRBJ2-5,CASAKGGFGGEQYF,TGTGCCAGCGCCAAAGGCGGTTTCGGAGGGGAGCAGTACTTC
once,TRBD1,TRBV16,TRBJ1-1,CASSPAGGLNTEAFF,TGTGCCAGCAGCCCAGCAGGGGGCCTGAACACTGAAGCTTTCTTT
-,TRBD1,TRBV29-1,TRBJ2-1,CSAEGDRGAYNEQFF,TGCAGCGCAGAAGGGGACAGGGGTGCCTACAATGAGCAGTTCTTC
few,-,TRBV20-1,TRBJ1-2,CSARWGLDGYTF,TGCAGTGCTAGATGGGGGCTGGATGGCTACACCTTC
few,-,TRBV2,TRBJ2-1,CARRGSSYNEQFF,TGTGCCCGTCGGGGGAGCTCCTACAATGAGCAGTTCTTC
-,-,TRBV27,TRBJ1-5,CASSFSRGAQPQHF,TGCGCCAGCAGTTTTTCCAGGGGAGCTCAGCCCCAGCATTTT
-,-,TRBV24-1,TRBJ2-1,CATSDSDRPRSYNEQFF,TGTGCCACCAGTGATTCCGACAGGCCACGGTCCTACAATGAGCAGTTCTTC
once,-,TRBV2,TRBJ1-1,CASALGGCTEAFF,TGTGCCTCAGCACTGGGCGGGTGCACTGAAGCTTTCTTT
-,TRBD2,TRBV6-5,TRBJ2-1,CATRGSGSFFDEQFF,TGTGCCACCAGGGGTAGCGGGAGCTTTTTCGATGAGCAGTTCTTC
-,-,TRBV10-3,TRBJ2-3,CAISDSIQTSTDTQYF,TGTGCCATCAGTGATTCCATACAAACTAGCACAGATACGCAGTATTTT
once,TRBD1,TRBV9,TRBJ2-3,CASSVTTGGSTDTQYF,TGTGCCAGCAGCGTCACCACAGGGGGGAGCACAGATACGCAGTATTTT
-,-,TRBV20-1,TRBJ2-7,CSARDDAGTYEQYF,TGCAGTGCTAGAGATGACGCCGGAACCTACGAGCAGTACTTC
-,-,TRBV20-1,TRBJ2-4,CSAQSEAKNIQYF,TGCAGTGCTCAGTCCGAGGCCAAAAACATTCAGTACTTC
-,TRBD2,TRBV9,TRBJ2-1,CASSPGTSGHEQFF,TGTGCCAGCAGCCCCGGGACTAGCGGGCATGAGCAGTTCTTC
-,TRBD2,TRBV6-1,TRBJ2-7,CASSATSGVSYEQYF,TGTGCCAGCAGTGCCACTAGCGGGGTCTCCTACGAGCAGTACTTC
-,-,TRBV27,TRBJ1-2,CASSPPGGARGYTF,TGTGCCAGCAGTCCCCCAGGAGGGGCGAGGGGCTACACCTTC
-,TRBD2,TRBV6-5,TRBJ2-7,CASSYSKLAGAYEQYF,TGTGCCAGCAGTTACTCCAAACTAGCGGGAGCGTACGAGCAGTACTTC
-,TRBD1,TRBV28,TRBJ2-1,CASSFDRGLVNEQFF,TGTGCCAGCAGTTTCGACAGGGGGCTGGTGAATGAGCAGTTCTTC
few,-,TRBV7-2,TRBJ2-5,CASSPNTYQETQYF,TGTGCCAGCAGCCCTAACACGTACCAAGAGACCCAGTACTTC
few,TRBD1,TRBV13,TRBJ2-5,CASSQTGEETQYF,TGTGCCAGCAGCCAGACAGGGGAAGAGACCCAGTACTTC
few,-,TRBV19,TRBJ2-5,CASRGIQETQYF,TGTGCCAGTAGGGGGATCCAAGAGACCCAGTACTTC
few,-,TRBV29-1,TRBJ1-2,CSVEGRESDGYTF,TGCAGCGTTGAAGGCAGGGAATCAGACGGCTACACCTTC
-,-,TRBV7-8,TRBJ2-7,CASSQRLGNTYEQYF,TGTGCCAGCAGCCAAAGACTAGGTAATACCTACGAGCAGTACTTC
few,TRBD1,TRBV25-1,TRBJ1-2,CASSEQGGPGYTF,TGTGCCAGCAGTGAACAGGGGGGCCCTGGCTACACCTTC
few,-,TRBV5-5,TRBJ2-3,CASSPPVGDTDTQYF,TGTGCCAGCAGCCCTCCTGTGGGAGACACAGATACGCAGTATTTT
-,TRBD2,TRBV4-1,TRBJ2-1,CASSQDLAGNEQFF,TGCGCCAGCAGCCAAGATCTAGCGGGAAACGAGCAGTTCTTC
-,TRBD1,TRBV29-1,TRBJ1-1,CSVGTGVRNTEAFF,TGCAGCGTTGGGACAGGGGTTCGGAACACTGAAGCTTTCTTT
few,-,TRBV11-2,TRBJ1-2,CASSPRTSGREYGYTF,TGTGCCAGCAGCCCCAGGACTAGCGGACGGGAGTATGGCTACACCTTC
-,TRBD2,TRBV10-3,TRBJ2-3,CAISEVAGATQYF,TGTGCCATCAGTGAGGTGGCGGGAGCTACGCAGTATTTT
once,-,TRBV20-1,TRBJ2-7,CSASRGLEGYF,TGCAGTGCTAGTAGGGGACTCGAGGGGTACTTC
-,TRBD2,TRBV7-9,TRBJ2-7,CASSLGGLAGGFSYEQYF,TGTGCCAGCAGCTTGGGGGGACTAGCGGGAGGTTTCTCCTACGAGCAGTACTTC
-,TRBD1,TRBV29-1,TRBJ2-1,CSAPPGQGAGGVDNEQFF,TGCAGCGCTCCCCCGGGGCAGGGGGCAGGGGGCGTCGACAATGAGCAGTTCTTC
-,-,TRBV3-1,TRBJ2-7,CASSPFKGSSEQYF,TGTGCCAGCAGCCCGTTCAAAGGCTCTAGCGAGCAGTACTTC
-,-,TRBV7-2,TRBJ2-1,CASSLVGVVYNEQFF,TGTGCCAGCAGCTTGGTGGGAGTAGTTTACAATGAGCAGTTCTTC
-,-,TRBV20-1,TRBJ2-1,CSALPVGIYNEQFF,TGCAGTGCTCTCCCCGTAGGCATTTACAATGAGCAGTTCTTC
-,TRBD1,TRBV12-3/TRBV12-4,TRBJ2-7,CASSLAGTGAEQYF,TGTGCCAGCAGTTTGGCCGGGACAGGGGCCGAGCAGTACTTC
few,-,TRBV29-1,TRBJ2-7,CSVFGTARGNEQYF,TGCAGCGTTTTCGGGACAGCACGGGGGAACGAGCAGTACTTC
once,TRBD2,TRBV6-2/TRBV6-3,TRBJ2-5,CASSYLRGGLEKETQYF,TGTGCCAGCAGTTACCTACGGGGGGGACTAGAGAAAGAGACCCAGTACTTC
-,-,TRBV20-1,TRBJ2-3,CSANPQGRGTQYF,TGCAGTGCTAACCCCCAGGGGCGGGGTACGCAGTATTTT
-,-,TRBV3-1,TRBJ2-1,CASSQGRWQFF,TGTGCCAGCAGCCAAGGGAGATGGCAGTTCTTC
-,-,TRBV29-1,TRBJ2-2,CSVEEPRPGELFF,TGCAGCGTTGAAGAGCCGAGACCCGGGGAGCTGTTTTTT
-,-,TRBV7-9,TRBJ1-5,CASSLGRDGQPQHF,TGTGCCAGCAGCTTGGGCAGGGATGGCCAGCCCCAGCATTTT
-,-,TRBV4-3,TRBJ1-6,CASSQWGQGSNSPPHF,-
-,TRBD2,TRBV19,TRBJ2-7,CASSITSGYYEQYF,TGTGCCAGTAGTATAACTAGCGGATACTACGAGCAGTACTTC
-,TRBD2,TRBV10-3,TRBJ2-1,CAISPGLAEHNEQFF,TGTGCCATCAGCCCCGGACTAGCGGAGCACAATGAGCAGTTCTTC
-,TRBD1,TRBV7-8,TRBJ2-7,CASSSLVGQGFDEQYF,TGTGCCAGCAGCTCCCTGGTGGGACAGGGTTTCGACGAGCAGTACTTC
-,TRBD1,TRBV14,TRBJ2-7,CASSPLGGQGTYEQYF,TGTGCCAGCAGCCCTCTTGGGGGACAGGGTACCTACGAGCAGTACTTC
few,TRBD2,TRBV20-1,TRBJ2-2,CSALLAGGPTGELFF,TGCAGTGCCTTACTAGCGGGAGGGCCCACCGGGGAGCTGTTTTTT
few,-,TRBV3-1,TRBJ1-1,CASSRMGGAGTEAFF,TGTGCCAGCAGCCGAATGGGGGGGGCAGGGACTGAAGCTTTCTTT
-,-,TRBV7-8,TRBJ2-7,CASSYVGRVREQYF,TGTGCCAGCAGCTATGTAGGCAGGGTAAGGGAGCAGTACTTC